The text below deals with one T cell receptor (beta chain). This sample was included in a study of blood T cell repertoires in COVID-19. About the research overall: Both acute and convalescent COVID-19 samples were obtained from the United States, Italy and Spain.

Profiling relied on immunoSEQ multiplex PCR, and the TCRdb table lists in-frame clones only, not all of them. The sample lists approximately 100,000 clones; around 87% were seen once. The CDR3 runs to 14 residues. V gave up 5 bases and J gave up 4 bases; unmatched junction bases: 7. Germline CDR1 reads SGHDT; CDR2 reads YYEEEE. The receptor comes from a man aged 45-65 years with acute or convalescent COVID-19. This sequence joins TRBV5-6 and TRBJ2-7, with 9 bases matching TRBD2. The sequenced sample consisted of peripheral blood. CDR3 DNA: TGTGCCAGCAGGTCACTAGCGGGTCTATACGAGCAGTACTTC. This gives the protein CASRSLAGLYEQYF.